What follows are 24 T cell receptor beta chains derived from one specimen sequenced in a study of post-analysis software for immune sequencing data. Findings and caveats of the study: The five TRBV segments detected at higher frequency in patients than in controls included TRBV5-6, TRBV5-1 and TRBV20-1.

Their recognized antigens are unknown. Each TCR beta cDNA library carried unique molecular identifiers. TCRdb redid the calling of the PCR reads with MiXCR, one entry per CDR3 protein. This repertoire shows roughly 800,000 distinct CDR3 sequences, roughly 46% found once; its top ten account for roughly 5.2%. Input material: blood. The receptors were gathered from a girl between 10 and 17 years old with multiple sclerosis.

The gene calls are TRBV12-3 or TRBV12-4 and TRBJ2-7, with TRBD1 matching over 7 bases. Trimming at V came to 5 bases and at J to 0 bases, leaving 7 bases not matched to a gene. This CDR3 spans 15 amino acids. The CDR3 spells CASSQETGSSYEQYF. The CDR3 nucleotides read TGTGCCAGCAGTCAAGAGACAGGGAGCTCCTACGAGCAGTACTTC.

CDR3 nucleotide sequence: TGCAGCGTTTTACCGGGACTAGCATCTGATACGCAGTATTTT. Protein: CSVLPGLASDTQYF. V usage is TRBV29-1 and J usage is TRBJ2-3; TRBD2 matches at 9 bases. Germline CDR1 reads SQVTM; CDR2 reads ANQGSEA. Trimming removed 5 bases from V and 6 bases from J; junction bases left unmatched: 9. CDR3 length equals 14 residues.

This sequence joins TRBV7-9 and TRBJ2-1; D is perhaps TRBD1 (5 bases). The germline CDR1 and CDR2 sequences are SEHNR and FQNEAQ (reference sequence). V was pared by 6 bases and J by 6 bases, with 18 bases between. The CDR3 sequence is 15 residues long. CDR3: CASSHNRSYRNEQFF. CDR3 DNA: TGTGCCAGCAGTCACAACAGGTCCTATCGCAATGAGCAGTTCTTC.

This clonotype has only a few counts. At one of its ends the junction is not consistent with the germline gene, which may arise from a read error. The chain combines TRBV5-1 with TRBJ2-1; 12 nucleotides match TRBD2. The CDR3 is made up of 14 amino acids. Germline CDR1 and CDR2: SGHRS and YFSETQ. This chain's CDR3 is CASSRTSGNNEQFF. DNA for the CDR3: TGTGCCAGCAGCCGGACTAGCGGGAACAATGAGCAGTTCTTC. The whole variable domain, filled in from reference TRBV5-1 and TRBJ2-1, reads KAGVTQTPRYLIKTRGQQVTLSCSPISGHRSVSWYQQTPGQGLQFLFEYFSETQRNKGNFPGRFSGRQFSNSRSEMNVSTLELGDSALYLCASSRTSGNNEQFFGPGTRLTVL.

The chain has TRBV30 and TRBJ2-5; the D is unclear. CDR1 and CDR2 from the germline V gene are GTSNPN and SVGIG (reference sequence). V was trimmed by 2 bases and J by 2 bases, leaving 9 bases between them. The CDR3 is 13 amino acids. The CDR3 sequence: CAWSRAIQETQYF. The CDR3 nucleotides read TGTGCCTGGAGTAGGGCCATTCAAGAGACCCAGTACTTC. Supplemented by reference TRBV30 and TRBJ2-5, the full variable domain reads SQTIHQWPATLVQPVGSPLSLECTVEGTSNPNLYWYRQAAGRGLQLLFYSVGIGQISSEVPQNLSASRPQDRQFILSSKKLLLSDSGFYLCAWSRAIQETQYFGPGTRLLVL.

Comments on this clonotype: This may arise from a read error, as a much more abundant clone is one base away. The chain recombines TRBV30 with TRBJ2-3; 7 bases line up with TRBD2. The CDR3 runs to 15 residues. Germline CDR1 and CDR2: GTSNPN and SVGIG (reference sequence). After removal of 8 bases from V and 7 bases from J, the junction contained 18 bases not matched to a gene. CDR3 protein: CAQGVAGADPNTQYF. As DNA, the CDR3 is TGTGCCCAAGGGGTTGCGGGAGCGGATCCTAATACGCAGTATTTT.

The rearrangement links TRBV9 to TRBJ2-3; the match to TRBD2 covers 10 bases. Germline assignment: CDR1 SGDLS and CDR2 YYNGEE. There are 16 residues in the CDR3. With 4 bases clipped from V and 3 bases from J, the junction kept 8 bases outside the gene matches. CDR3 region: CASSPGGGLATDTQYF. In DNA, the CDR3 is TGTGCCAGCAGCCCAGGGGGGGGACTAGCGACAGATACGCAGTATTTT.

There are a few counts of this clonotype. In DNA, the CDR3 is TGTGCCAGCACTTGGGGGGGAGCCTACGAGCAGTACTTC. Translated, it gives CASTWGGAYEQYF. This chain uses TRBV5-6 with TRBJ2-7, with 7 bases lining up with TRBD2. The trim removed 6 bases at V and 2 bases at J, leaving 5 bases unmatched. The CDR3 has 13 amino acids. The germline V gene encodes CDR1 SGHDT and CDR2 YYEEEE.

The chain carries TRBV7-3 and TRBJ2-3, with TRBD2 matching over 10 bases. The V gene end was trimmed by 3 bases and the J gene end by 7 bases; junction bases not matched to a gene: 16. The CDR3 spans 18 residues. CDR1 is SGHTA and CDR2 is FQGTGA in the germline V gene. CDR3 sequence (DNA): TGTGCCAGCAGCTTTAAGGGGGCTAGCGGGAGCCCGGCATATACGCAGTATTTT. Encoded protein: CASSFKGASGSPAYTQYF.

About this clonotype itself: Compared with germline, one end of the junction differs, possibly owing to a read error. The CDR3 here is CACSLRTGPDNIGYKNIQYF. CDR3 DNA: TGTGCCTGCAGCCTTCGGACAGGGCCAGATAATATTGGGTATAAAAACATTCAGTACTTC. The gene calls are TRBV3-1 and TRBJ2-4, with 8 nucleotides matching TRBD1. Germline V gene data show CDR1 as LGHDT and CDR2 as YNNKEL (reference sequence). CDR3 length: 20 residues.

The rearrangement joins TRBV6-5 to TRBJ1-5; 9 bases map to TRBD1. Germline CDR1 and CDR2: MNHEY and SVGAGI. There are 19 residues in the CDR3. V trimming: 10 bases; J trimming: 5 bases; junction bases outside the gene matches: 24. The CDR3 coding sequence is TGTGCCACCGAGTTTGGGACAGGGAGTCGATGGGGGAGGGATCAGCCCCAGCATTTT. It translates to CATEFGTGSRWGRDQPQHF.

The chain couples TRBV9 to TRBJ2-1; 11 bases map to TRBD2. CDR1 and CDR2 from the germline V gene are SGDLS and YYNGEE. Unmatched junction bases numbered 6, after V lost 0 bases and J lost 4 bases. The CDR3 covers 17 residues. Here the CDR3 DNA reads TGTGCCAGCAGCGTAGCCCCCGGGACTAGCGGTTACAATGAGCAGTTCTTC. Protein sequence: CASSVAPGTSGYNEQFF. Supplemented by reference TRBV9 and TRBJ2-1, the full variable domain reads DSGVTQTPKHLITATGQRVTLRCSPRSGDLSVYWYQQSLDQGLQFLIQYYNGEERAKGNILERFSAQQFPDLHSELNLSSLELGDSALYFCASSVAPGTSGYNEQFFGPGTRLTVL.

In nucleotides, the CDR3 is TGTGCCAGCAGTCGCGGGGGGTGGAGTGGGCCTGAAGCTTTCTTT. Translating it yields CASSRGGWSGPEAFF. The V and J genes are TRBV12-3 or TRBV12-4 and TRBJ1-1; the D gene is possibly TRBD1 (5 bases). The CDR3 is made up of 15 amino acids. The V gene lost 5 bases and the J gene lost 6 bases, with 19 bases spanning the gap.

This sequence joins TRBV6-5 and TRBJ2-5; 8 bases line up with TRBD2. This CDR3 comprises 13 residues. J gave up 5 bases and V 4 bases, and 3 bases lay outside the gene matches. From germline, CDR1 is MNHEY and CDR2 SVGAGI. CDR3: CASSWGLDETQYF. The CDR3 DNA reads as TGTGCCAGCAGTTGGGGACTAGACGAGACCCAGTACTTC.

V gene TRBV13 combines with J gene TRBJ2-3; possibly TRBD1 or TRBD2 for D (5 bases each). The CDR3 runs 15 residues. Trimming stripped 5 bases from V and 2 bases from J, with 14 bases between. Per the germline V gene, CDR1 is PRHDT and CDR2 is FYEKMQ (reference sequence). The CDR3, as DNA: TGTGCCAGCAGCCGAGGGGAGACGGCCACAGATACGCAGTATTTT. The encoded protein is CASSRGETATDTQYF.

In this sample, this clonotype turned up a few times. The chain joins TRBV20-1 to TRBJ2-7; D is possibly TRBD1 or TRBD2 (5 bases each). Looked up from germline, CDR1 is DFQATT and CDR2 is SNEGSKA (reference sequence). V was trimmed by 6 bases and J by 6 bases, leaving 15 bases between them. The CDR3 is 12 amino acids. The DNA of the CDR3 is TGCAGTGCCCCCCCGGGACCCCTCGAGCAGTACTTC. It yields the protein CSAPPGPLEQYF.

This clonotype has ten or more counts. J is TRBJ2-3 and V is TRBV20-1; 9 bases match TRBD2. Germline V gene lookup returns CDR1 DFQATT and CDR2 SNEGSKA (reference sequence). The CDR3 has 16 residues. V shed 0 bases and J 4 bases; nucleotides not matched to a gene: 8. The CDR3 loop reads CSARDQWEREADTQYF. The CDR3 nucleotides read TGCAGTGCTAGAGATCAGTGGGAGCGGGAGGCAGATACGCAGTATTTT.

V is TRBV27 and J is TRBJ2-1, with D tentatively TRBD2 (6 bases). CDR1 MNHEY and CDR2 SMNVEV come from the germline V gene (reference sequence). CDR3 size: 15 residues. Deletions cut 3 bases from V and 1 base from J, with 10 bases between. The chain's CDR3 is CASSFVAESYNEQFF. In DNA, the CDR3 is TGTGCCAGCAGTTTCGTAGCGGAGTCCTACAATGAGCAGTTCTTC.

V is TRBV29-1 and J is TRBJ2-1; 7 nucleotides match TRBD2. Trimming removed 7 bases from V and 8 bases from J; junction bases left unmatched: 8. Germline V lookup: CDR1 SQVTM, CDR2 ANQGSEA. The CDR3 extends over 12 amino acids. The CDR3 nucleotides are TGCAGCGCCCAGACTAGCCGATATGAGCAGTTCTTC. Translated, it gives CSAQTSRYEQFF.

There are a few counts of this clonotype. The CDR3 DNA is TGTGCCAGCAGTTACTTTTCAGGCTATGGCTACACCTTC. Residues: CASSYFSGYGYTF. The V call is TRBV6-6, the J call TRBJ1-2; D unresolved. This CDR3 contains 13 residues. Germline lookup yields CDR1 MNHNY and CDR2 SVGAGI (reference sequence). Trimming left V 1 base short and J 4 bases short, with 7 bases between.

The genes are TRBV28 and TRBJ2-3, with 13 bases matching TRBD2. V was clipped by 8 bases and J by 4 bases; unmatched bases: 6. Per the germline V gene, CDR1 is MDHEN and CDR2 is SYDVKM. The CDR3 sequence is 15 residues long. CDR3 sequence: CASARLAGGADTQYF. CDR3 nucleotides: TGTGCCAGCGCCCGACTAGCGGGAGGCGCAGATACGCAGTATTTT.

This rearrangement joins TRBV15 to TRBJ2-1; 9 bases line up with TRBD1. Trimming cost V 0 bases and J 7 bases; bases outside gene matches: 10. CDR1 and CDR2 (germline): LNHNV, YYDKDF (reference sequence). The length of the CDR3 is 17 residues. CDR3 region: CATSRDLGDRALNEQFF. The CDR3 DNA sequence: TGTGCCACCAGCAGAGATTTGGGGGACAGGGCCCTAAATGAGCAGTTCTTC.

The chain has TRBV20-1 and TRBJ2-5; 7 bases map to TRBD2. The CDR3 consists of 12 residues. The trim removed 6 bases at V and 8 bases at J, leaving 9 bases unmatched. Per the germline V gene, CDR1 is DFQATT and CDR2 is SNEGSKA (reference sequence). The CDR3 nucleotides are TGCAGTGCAAGACTAGCAGTAAATACCCAGTACTTC. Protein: CSARLAVNTQYF.

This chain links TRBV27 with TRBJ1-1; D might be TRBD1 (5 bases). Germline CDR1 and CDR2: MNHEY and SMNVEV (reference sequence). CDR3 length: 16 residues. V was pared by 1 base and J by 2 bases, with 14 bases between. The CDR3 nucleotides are TGTGCCAGCAGTTTATATCCGGGACTGCCCAACACTGAAGCTTTCTTT. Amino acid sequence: CASSLYPGLPNTEAFF.